This T cell receptor beta chain was observed in a study of shared clonotypes between healthy human individuals. Healthy and HIV-negative, the adult donors had no recent acute infections or vaccinations. From CD4+ cells came CD45RA+ naive and CD45RA-negative memory subsets. This clone has at least ten counts. Other nucleotide sequences in the sample specify the same CDR3. Repertoires were generated with immunoSEQ multiplex PCR, while TCRdb's copy carries only in-frame clones and drops some. Among about 300,000 clones listed, around 67% were seen once. Sequences were obtained from memory CD4+ T cells sorted from blood. Subset reported: CD45RA-negative fraction. The sequence came from a young man in good health.

CDR3 loop: CASSATAGTSANNEQFF. CDR3 DNA sequence: TGTGCCAGCAGCGCCACAGCCGGGACTAGCGCCAACAATGAGCAGTTCTTC. The rearrangement links TRBV9 to TRBJ2-1, with 10 bases fitting TRBD2. This CDR3 has 17 residues. The V gene end was trimmed by 3 bases and the J gene end by 5 bases; junction bases not matched to a gene: 11. The germline CDR1 and CDR2 sequences are SGDLS and YYNGEE.